This T cell receptor (beta chain) was sequenced in a study of regulatory T cells in long-lasting Graves disease. Study results and caveats: Patients with persistent disease shared 2,500 to 3,500 public clonotypes, outpacing the 966 shared by new patients.

For TCR beta, libraries came from iRepertoire HTBI primers and Arm-PCR of CDR3 regions. TCRdb analysed the multiplex PCR reads with MiXCR anew, one entry per CDR3 protein. This table holds 300,000 to 400,000 distinct CDR3 sequences, approximately 15% found once. There are a few counts of this clonotype. Its antigen is undetermined. Time point denoted: newly diagnosed GD, antithyroid drugs for less than 3 months. Making the TCR library involved RNA that had been extracted from PBMCs. V dropped 6 bases and J dropped 6; count of bases not matched to a gene: 12. Germline values: CDR1 LNHDA, CDR2 SQIVND (reference sequence). The CDR3 consists of 17 residues. This sample also belongs to another study, concerning T cells in Graves' hyperthyroidism and ophthalmopathy. That publication notes: The HTBI primer set served for first-round RT-PCR of the TCR CDR3. Blood samples included most of the expanded thyroid clonotypes exceeding 0.001. Stable hyperthyroidism was told apart from ophthalmopathy by a model built on 13 V-J features.

The chain employs TRBV19 and TRBJ2-1; 12 bases agree with TRBD2. Sequences were derived from peripheral blood mononuclear cells (PBMCs), sampled at new diagnosis, from a patient treated with antithyroid drugs. This sequence was found in a man between 40 and 49 years old with Graves disease. The CDR3 coding sequence is TGTGCCAGTAGGGATCTAGCGGGGGGGCCTAGAGTCAATGAGCAGTTCTTC. Residues: CASRDLAGGPRVNEQFF. Combining the CDR3 with reference TRBV19 and TRBJ2-1 gives the whole variable domain DGGITQSPKYLFRKEGQNVTLSCEQNLNHDAMYWYRQDPGQGLRLIYYSQIVNDFQKGDIAEGYSVSREKKESFPLTVTSAQKNPTAFYLCASRDLAGGPRVNEQFFGPGTRLTVL.